This T cell receptor beta chain was documented in a study of blood T cell repertoires in COVID-19. Study context: Samples taken during acute and convalescent COVID-19 were collected in the United States, Italy and Spain. Sources were T cells, B-cell-depleted T cells, or PBMCs; the material itself was cDNA or gDNA.

This CDR3 contains 15 residues. Trimming pared 6 bases from V and 0 bases from J, leaving 9 bases between. The germline CDR1 and CDR2 sequences are MNHEY and SVGAGI. Authors' methods: Scientists estimated how many nucleated cells there were by amplifying reference gene primers. Generated by immunoSEQ multiplex PCR, the TCRdb table keeps only in-frame clones and is missing some. The V and J calls and the clone size are those of that table, but D and trimming were determined from the DNA. The sample includes approximately 220,000 clones, around 91% of them seen just once. Participants' reported clinical history set cohort assignment. The count of this clone is one.

This chain joins TRBV6-5 and TRBJ2-6; TRBD1 is a possible D gene (5 bases). The TCR sequence derives from a woman aged 18-29 years in a cohort exposed to, infected with or recovered from COVID-19 (not recorded which). The sample comprised PBMCs or T cells enriched from blood (not recorded which). CDR3 in amino acids: CASRIQGSGANVLTF. The CDR3 coding sequence is TGTGCCAGCAGGATCCAGGGCTCTGGGGCCAACGTCCTGACTTTC.